Listed below are T cell receptor beta chains from one sample, sequenced in a study of vaccination effects on CD4 cells after COVID-19. Sequencing was performed with immunoSEQ multiplex PCR; in TCRdb, only in-frame clones are kept and a portion is missing. The table has some 31,000 clones, around 73% seen once. The antigens of these receptors remain unknown. The source material was CD4+ T cells from PBMCs cultured with HCoV-OC43 spike peptides, sampled before COVID-19 vaccination. These receptors were taken from a human donor who received a COVID-19 vaccine. Both conserved end residues are part of each CDR3. Each record gives: J gene, clone size, D gene, V gene, CDR3 protein, CDR3 DNA. A D gene is named only where the DNA matches it firmly. Clone sizes are given selectively: once, few, many, or a class where the clone is expanded.

>TRBJ1-6|.|.|TRBV6-6
CASSQTTPRSSYNSPLHF
TGTGCCAGCAGTCAGACCACCCCTAGGAGCTCCTATAATTCACCCCTCCACTTT
>TRBJ2-2|.|.|TRBV6-5
CASRVTGELFF
TGTGCCAGCCGGGTTACCGGGGAGCTGTTTTTT
>TRBJ1-4|.|TRBD1|TRBV5-5
CASSEDRGSTNEKLFF
TGTGCCAGCAGCGAGGACAGGGGGTCAACTAATGAAAAACTGTTTTTT
>TRBJ2-3|.|TRBD2|TRBV7-9
CASSLAGGIDTQYF
TGTGCCAGCAGCTTAGCGGGGGGGATAGATACGCAGTATTTT
>TRBJ1-4|.|TRBD1|TRBV6-1
CASSVQGAASLNEKLFF
TGTGCCAGCAGTGTTCAGGGGGCCGCCTCTCTAAATGAAAAACTGTTTTTT
>TRBJ1-1|.|.|TRBV5-4
CASSLELNTEAFF
TGTGCCAGCAGCTTGGAACTGAACACTGAAGCTTTCTTT
>TRBJ1-4|.|TRBD1|TRBV2
CASSEGGQGNEKLFF
TGTGCCAGCAGTGAGGGGGGACAGGGTAATGAAAAACTGTTTTTT
>TRBJ1-4|.|.|TRBV5-1
CASSSRTPEGEKLFF
TGCGCCAGCAGCTCCCGGACCCCCGAGGGTGAAAAACTGTTTTTT
>TRBJ1-5|.|.|TRBV18
CASSPIGQPQHF
TGTGCCAGCTCACCCATTGGCCAGCCCCAGCATTTT
>TRBJ2-7|.|.|TRBV7-2
CASSLAAPYEQYF
TGTGCCAGCAGCTTAGCTGCGCCCTACGAGCAGTACTTC
>TRBJ2-7|.|.|TRBV14
CASSRTFPYEQYF
TGTGCCAGCAGCCGGACATTCCCCTACGAGCAGTACTTC
>TRBJ2-2|.|.|TRBV7-9
CASSLPTTTNTGELFF
TGTGCCAGCAGCTTACCCACTACAACGAACACCGGGGAGCTGTTTTTT
>TRBJ1-5|few|.|TRBV15
CATSRDNQPQHF
TGTGCCACCAGCAGAGACAATCAGCCCCAGCATTTT
>TRBJ2-4|.|.|TRBV28
CASSLLVQNIQYF
TGTGCCAGCAGTTTATTGGTACAAAACATTCAGTACTTC
>TRBJ1-5|once|.|TRBV12-3/TRBV12-4
CASSLGGQPQHF
TGTGCCAGCAGTTTAGGGGGTCAGCCCCAGCATTTT
>TRBJ1-4|.|.|TRBV7-6
CASSLARTVNEKLFF
TGTGCCAGCAGCTTAGCCCGGACAGTGAATGAAAAACTGTTTTTT
>TRBJ2-1|.|.|TRBV3-1/TRBV3-2
CASSHSGGGYNEQFF
TGTGCCAGCAGCCATTCGGGGGGCGGTTACAATGAGCAGTTCTTC
>TRBJ1-1|.|TRBD1|TRBV27
CASSFGTGGAGTEAFF
TGTGCCAGCAGTTTTGGGACAGGGGGCGCCGGGACTGAAGCTTTCTTT
>TRBJ1-1|few|.|TRBV29-1
CSAMNTEAFF
TGCAGCGCTATGAACACTGAAGCTTTCTTT
>TRBJ1-2|.|TRBD1|TRBV6-2/TRBV6-3
CASSYPWDREDGYTF
TGTGCCAGCAGTTACCCCTGGGACAGGGAGGACGGCTACACCTTC
>TRBJ1-1|.|.|TRBV29-1
CSVENPGTNTEAFF
TGCAGCGTTGAAAATCCCGGGACCAACACTGAAGCTTTCTTT
>TRBJ1-2|.|TRBD1|TRBV7-9
CASSLGTGGYGYTF
TGTGCCAGCAGCTTAGGGACAGGGGGCTATGGCTACACCTTC
>TRBJ1-3|few|TRBD1|TRBV7-2
CASSRDRVPGNTIYF
TGTGCCAGCAGCCGCGACAGGGTCCCTGGAAACACCATATATTTT
>TRBJ1-2|.|.|TRBV14
CASSQSPRGRTHGYTF
TGTGCCAGCAGCCAATCCCCCAGGGGAAGGACCCATGGCTACACCTTC
>TRBJ2-1|.|TRBD2|TRBV5-1
CASSSSSGTYNEQFF
TGCGCCAGCAGCTCATCTAGCGGAACCTACAATGAGCAGTTCTTC
>TRBJ1-6|.|.|TRBV20-1
CSARNRGGVHF
TGCAGTGCTAGGAATAGGGGGGGGGTCCACTTT
>TRBJ1-5|.|.|TRBV12-3/TRBV12-4
CASSLGLDQPQHF
TGTGCCAGCAGTTTAGGACTAGATCAGCCCCAGCATTTT
>TRBJ2-3|.|TRBD2|TRBV9
CASTLEGGSRDTQYF
TGTGCCAGCACCCTGGAGGGCGGGAGTAGGGATACGCAGTATTTT
>TRBJ2-3|.|TRBD1|TRBV18
CASSLTGNPTDTQYF
TGTGCCAGCTCACTGACAGGGAACCCTACAGATACGCAGTATTTT
>TRBJ2-7|.|.|TRBV5-1
CASSLYTAYEQYF
TGCGCCAGCAGTCTCTACACCGCCTACGAGCAGTACTTC
>TRBJ2-3|.|TRBD2|TRBV29-1
CSVEKAGLGTDTQYF
TGCAGCGTTGAAAAAGCGGGACTAGGAACAGATACGCAGTATTTT
>TRBJ2-1|few|TRBD2|TRBV11-3
CASSSSGSSYNEQFF
TGTGCCAGCAGCTCAAGCGGGAGCTCCTACAATGAGCAGTTCTTC
>TRBJ1-6|few|TRBD1|TRBV5-4
CASSLAAGGAGSPLHF
TGTGCCAGCAGCTTGGCGGCAGGGGGCGCCGGATCACCCCTCCACTTT
>TRBJ2-7|.|TRBD1|TRBV15
CATSRDGSLGYKPGQGDEQYF
TGTGCCACCAGCAGAGATGGGTCTCTTGGGTATAAACCGGGACAGGGAGACGAGCAGTACTTC
>TRBJ2-5|.|.|TRBV5-1
CASSLSAGYQETQYF
TGCGCCAGCAGCTTGAGTGCGGGGTACCAAGAGACCCAGTACTTC
>TRBJ2-2|.|.|TRBV4-3
CASSRGSNFAGELFF
TGCGCCAGCAGCCGGGGCAGCAATTTTGCCGGGGAGCTGTTTTTT
>TRBJ2-2|few|.|TRBV6-5
CASSYEGVGELFF
TGTGCCAGCAGTTACGAAGGCGTCGGGGAGCTGTTTTTT
>TRBJ2-7|.|TRBD1|TRBV19
CASSPRTGGSYEQYF
TGTGCCAGTAGTCCGAGGACAGGGGGCTCCTACGAGCAGTACTTC
>TRBJ2-3|.|.|TRBV3-1/TRBV3-2
CASSQGLGTDTQYF
TGTGCCAGCAGCCAGGGGTTGGGCACAGATACGCAGTATTTT
>TRBJ1-1|.|.|TRBV2
CASSALIISAEAFF
TGTGCCAGCAGCGCTTTGATCATCTCGGCTGAAGCTTTCTTT
>TRBJ1-2|.|.|TRBV6-2/TRBV6-3
CASSNRADYGYTF
TGTGCCAGCAGCAACAGGGCGGACTATGGCTACACCTTC
>TRBJ2-5|.|.|TRBV6-6
CASSYSGGLGETQYF
TGTGCCAGCAGTTACTCAGGGGGGCTGGGAGAGACCCAGTACTTC
>TRBJ2-1|.|.|TRBV5-1
CASSPQVAGTYNEQFF
TGCGCCAGCAGCCCGCAGGTAGCTGGGACCTACAATGAGCAGTTCTTC
>TRBJ1-2|.|.|TRBV7-2
CASSLDREGYTF
TGTGCCAGCAGCTTAGATCGGGAGGGCTACACCTTC
>TRBJ2-5|.|.|TRBV29-1
CSVFPGDPETQYF
TGCAGCGTGTTCCCAGGGGACCCAGAGACCCAGTACTTC